The 3 T cell receptor beta chains presented below share a single source sample, sequenced in a study of early T cells in non-severe SARS-CoV-2 infection. TCRdb called the 5' RACE reads again in MiXCR, with one record for every CDR3 protein. The data hold roughly 57,000 distinct CDR3 sequences, with approximately 13% observed a single time. The sequenced material came from whole blood. Receptors originate from an adult who was a healthcare worker with PCR-confirmed SARS-CoV-2 infection or an uninfected control (not recorded which).

This clonotype was seen a few times. The rearrangement links TRBV7-9 to TRBJ2-7; weak D call: TRBD2 (6 bases). The germline CDR1 and CDR2 sequences are SEHNR and FQNEAQ (reference sequence). This CDR3 region has 15 residues. V lost 0 bases and J lost 9, with 18 bases in between. Written as DNA, the CDR3 is TGTGCCAGCAGCTTAGCGGATAGAGGGGACTGGGTGCAGTACTTC. Its translation: CASSLADRGDWVQYF.

This chain links TRBV7-9 with TRBJ1-2; D uncertain. Germline loops: CDR1 SEHNR, CDR2 FQNEAQ (reference sequence). The CDR3 extends over 12 amino acids. Trimming took 5 bases from V and 8 from J, leaving 12 bases between them. In DNA form, the CDR3 reads TGTGCCAGCAGCCGGGAGGCGCGGGGCTACACCTTC. Translating gives CASSREARGYTF.

This clonotype was seen repeatedly, ten times or more. V usage is TRBV16 and J usage is TRBJ1-6; D remains ambiguous. Trimming took 1 base from V and 7 from J, leaving 11 bases between them. In germline, CDR1 is KGHSY, CDR2 FQNENV. The CDR3 spans 15 residues. The DNA of the CDR3 is TGTGCCAGCAGCCAATTGGGCCAAGGGAATTCACCCCTCCACTTT. It codes for CASSQLGQGNSPLHF.